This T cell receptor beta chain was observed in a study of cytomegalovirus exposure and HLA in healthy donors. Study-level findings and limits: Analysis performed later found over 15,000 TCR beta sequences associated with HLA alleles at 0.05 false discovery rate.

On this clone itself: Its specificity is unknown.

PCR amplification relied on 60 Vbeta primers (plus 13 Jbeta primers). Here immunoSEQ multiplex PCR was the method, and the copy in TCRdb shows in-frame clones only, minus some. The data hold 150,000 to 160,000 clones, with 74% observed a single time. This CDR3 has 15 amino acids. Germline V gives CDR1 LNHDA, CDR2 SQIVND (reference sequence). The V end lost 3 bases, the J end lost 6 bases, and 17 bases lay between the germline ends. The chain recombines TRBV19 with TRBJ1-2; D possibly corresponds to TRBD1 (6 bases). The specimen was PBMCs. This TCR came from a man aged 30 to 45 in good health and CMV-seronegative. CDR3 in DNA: TGTGCCAGTAGTATGATACCATCAGGGGTCCATGGCTACACCTTC. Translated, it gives CASSMIPSGVHGYTF.